This is a list of T cell receptor beta chains from one sample in a study of beta chain features in type 1 diabetes. Clones were sequenced by immunoSEQ multiplex PCR, and TCRdb holds only the in-frame ones, with some missing. The table has around 500,000 clones, 30% seen once. The specimen was naive CD4+ T cells from blood. The receptors stem from a man younger than 35 in good health. Both conserved end residues are part of each CDR3. Each record gives: J gene, clone size, D gene, V gene, CDR3 length, CDR3 protein, CDR3 DNA. The D gene is left open where the match is weak. Part of the rows lack a size; the others show once, few, many or a class for expanded clones.

j_call: TRBJ2-1; clone_size: few; d_call: TRBD2; v_call: TRBV7-7; cdr3_length: 16; cdr3_aa: CASSLALAGGTDEQFF; cdr3_nt: TGTGCTAGCAGCTTAGCACTAGCGGGAGGAACGGATGAGCAGTTCTTC
j_call: TRBJ2-5; clone_size: .; d_call: TRBD1; v_call: TRBV6-6; cdr3_length: 15; cdr3_aa: CASSLGQGGPETQYF; cdr3_nt: TGTGCCAGCAGTCTGGGACAGGGGGGGCCAGAGACCCAGTACTTC
j_call: TRBJ2-5; clone_size: few; d_call: TRBD2; v_call: TRBV30; cdr3_length: 11; cdr3_aa: CAWGEGETQYF; cdr3_nt: TGTGCCTGGGGGGAGGGGGAGACCCAGTACTTC
j_call: TRBJ1-1; clone_size: few; d_call: TRBD1; v_call: TRBV29-1; cdr3_length: 13; cdr3_aa: CSVIRGGGTEAFF; cdr3_nt: TGCAGCGTTATCAGGGGGGGTGGCACTGAAGCTTTCTTT
j_call: TRBJ2-6; clone_size: few; d_call: .; v_call: TRBV10-3; cdr3_length: 12; cdr3_aa: CAIMRGANVLTF; cdr3_nt: TGTGCCATCATGCGTGGGGCCAACGTCCTGACTTTC
j_call: TRBJ1-1; clone_size: .; d_call: .; v_call: TRBV30; cdr3_length: 14; cdr3_aa: CAWSADAMNTEAFF; cdr3_nt: TGTGCCTGGAGTGCGGACGCCATGAACACTGAAGCTTTCTTT
j_call: TRBJ2-4; clone_size: .; d_call: .; v_call: TRBV11-2; cdr3_length: 14; cdr3_aa: CASSLDDFGNIQYF; cdr3_nt: TGTGCCAGCAGCTTAGATGATTTCGGGAACATTCAGTACTTC
j_call: TRBJ2-2; clone_size: few; d_call: .; v_call: TRBV5-4; cdr3_length: 13; cdr3_aa: CASSRWDTGELFF; cdr3_nt: TGTGCCAGCAGTCGGTGGGACACCGGGGAGCTGTTTTTT
j_call: TRBJ2-7; clone_size: few; d_call: TRBD1; v_call: TRBV6-6; cdr3_length: 14; cdr3_aa: CASSYRDRVNEQYF; cdr3_nt: TGTGCCAGCAGTTACCGGGACAGGGTTAACGAGCAGTACTTC
j_call: TRBJ2-5; clone_size: .; d_call: TRBD1; v_call: TRBV7-9; cdr3_length: 17; cdr3_aa: CASSSRTGGLTQETQYF; cdr3_nt: TGTGCCAGCAGCTCCCGGACAGGGGGCTTGACCCAAGAGACCCAGTACTTC
j_call: TRBJ2-7; clone_size: .; d_call: TRBD1; v_call: TRBV5-6; cdr3_length: 14; cdr3_aa: CASSKVDRENEQYF; cdr3_nt: TGTGCCAGCAGCAAAGTGGACAGGGAGAACGAGCAGTACTTC
j_call: TRBJ2-5; clone_size: .; d_call: .; v_call: TRBV6-5; cdr3_length: 14; cdr3_aa: CASRRGGGQETQYF; cdr3_nt: TGTGCCAGCAGGAGGGGGGGAGGCCAAGAGACCCAGTACTTC
j_call: TRBJ1-4; clone_size: .; d_call: .; v_call: TRBV29-1; cdr3_length: 13; cdr3_aa: CSYRSASNEKLFF; cdr3_nt: TGCAGCTACCGTTCGGCCTCTAATGAAAAACTGTTTTTT
j_call: TRBJ2-4; clone_size: .; d_call: .; v_call: TRBV7-2; cdr3_length: 11; cdr3_aa: CASSLGTSQYF; cdr3_nt: TGTGCCAGCAGCTTAGGCACTAGTCAGTACTTC
j_call: TRBJ2-1; clone_size: .; d_call: .; v_call: TRBV11-3; cdr3_length: 14; cdr3_aa: CASSLAGSYNEQFF; cdr3_nt: TGTGCCAGCAGCTTAGCCGGCTCCTACAATGAGCAGTTCTTC
j_call: TRBJ2-3; clone_size: .; d_call: TRBD1; v_call: TRBV5-1; cdr3_length: 15; cdr3_aa: CASSPGQGRTDTQYF; cdr3_nt: TGCGCCAGCAGCCCGGGACAGGGACGCACAGATACGCAGTATTTT
j_call: TRBJ2-3; clone_size: .; d_call: .; v_call: TRBV5-1; cdr3_length: 11; cdr3_aa: CASSFEDTQYF; cdr3_nt: TGCGCCAGCAGCTTCGAAGATACGCAGTATTTT
j_call: TRBJ1-1; clone_size: few; d_call: .; v_call: TRBV25-1; cdr3_length: 13; cdr3_aa: CASSPVGSTEAFF; cdr3_nt: TGTGCCAGCTCGCCGGTGGGTTCAACTGAAGCTTTCTTT
j_call: TRBJ2-5; clone_size: .; d_call: TRBD2; v_call: TRBV29-1; cdr3_length: 13; cdr3_aa: CSVLLAGGETQYF; cdr3_nt: TGCAGCGTATTACTAGCGGGAGGAGAGACCCAGTACTTC
j_call: TRBJ2-5; clone_size: .; d_call: .; v_call: TRBV5-6; cdr3_length: 13; cdr3_aa: CASSLGLQETQYF; cdr3_nt: TGTGCCAGCAGCTTGGGCCTTCAAGAGACCCAGTACTTC
j_call: TRBJ2-3; clone_size: few; d_call: TRBD2; v_call: TRBV29-1; cdr3_length: 14; cdr3_aa: CSVTSSGRADTQYF; cdr3_nt: TGCAGCGTTACATCTAGCGGGAGGGCGGATACGCAGTATTTT
j_call: TRBJ2-5; clone_size: few; d_call: TRBD1; v_call: TRBV9; cdr3_length: 16; cdr3_aa: CASSVSGQGFQETQYF; cdr3_nt: TGTGCCAGCAGCGTATCGGGACAGGGGTTCCAAGAGACCCAGTACTTC
j_call: TRBJ2-1; clone_size: .; d_call: TRBD1; v_call: TRBV30; cdr3_length: 17; cdr3_aa: CAWSVRGRGTPYNEQFF; cdr3_nt: TGTGCCTGGAGTGTAAGGGGCAGGGGGACCCCCTACAATGAGCAGTTCTTC
j_call: TRBJ2-6; clone_size: .; d_call: .; v_call: TRBV19; cdr3_length: 13; cdr3_aa: CASVLSGANVLTF; cdr3_nt: TGTGCCAGTGTATTGTCTGGGGCCAACGTCCTGACTTTC
j_call: TRBJ1-1; clone_size: few; d_call: .; v_call: TRBV7-2; cdr3_length: 14; cdr3_aa: CASSLAVMNTEAFF; cdr3_nt: TGTGCCAGCAGCTTGGCGGTCATGAACACTGAAGCTTTCTTT
j_call: TRBJ2-3; clone_size: few; d_call: .; v_call: TRBV2; cdr3_length: 11; cdr3_aa: CASIWEDTQYF; cdr3_nt: TGTGCCAGCATTTGGGAGGATACGCAGTATTTT
j_call: TRBJ2-3; clone_size: .; d_call: .; v_call: TRBV7-9; cdr3_length: 13; cdr3_aa: CASSLLGTDTQYF; cdr3_nt: TGTGCCAGCAGCTTACTAGGCACAGATACGCAGTATTTT
j_call: TRBJ1-2; clone_size: few; d_call: .; v_call: TRBV25-1; cdr3_length: 13; cdr3_aa: CASSARGYDGYTF; cdr3_nt: TGTGCCAGCAGTGCTCGGGGCTACGATGGCTACACCTTC
j_call: TRBJ1-2; clone_size: .; d_call: .; v_call: TRBV18; cdr3_length: 15; cdr3_aa: CASSLGTGGDYGYTF; cdr3_nt: TGTGCCAGCTCACTTGGGACGGGAGGTGACTATGGCTACACCTTC
j_call: TRBJ2-5; clone_size: .; d_call: .; v_call: TRBV19; cdr3_length: 16; cdr3_aa: CASSISQGTVRETQYF; cdr3_nt: TGTGCCAGTAGTATAAGCCAGGGAACCGTCCGAGAGACCCAGTACTTC
j_call: TRBJ2-1; clone_size: few; d_call: TRBD2; v_call: TRBV6-5; cdr3_length: 15; cdr3_aa: CASSPRLAGGQEQFF; cdr3_nt: TGTGCCAGCAGCCCGCGACTAGCGGGAGGGCAGGAGCAGTTCTTC
j_call: TRBJ1-5; clone_size: .; d_call: .; v_call: TRBV27; cdr3_length: 14; cdr3_aa: CASSLWGSNQPQHF; cdr3_nt: TGTGCCAGCAGTTTATGGGGGAGCAATCAGCCCCAGCATTTT
j_call: TRBJ1-1; clone_size: .; d_call: TRBD1; v_call: TRBV28; cdr3_length: 13; cdr3_aa: CASRGQGGTEAFF; cdr3_nt: TGTGCCAGCAGGGGACAGGGCGGCACTGAAGCTTTCTTT
j_call: TRBJ1-5; clone_size: .; d_call: .; v_call: TRBV6-6; cdr3_length: 15; cdr3_aa: CASSRDIASNQPQHF; cdr3_nt: TGTGCCAGCAGCAGGGACATAGCAAGCAATCAGCCCCAGCATTTT
j_call: TRBJ2-1; clone_size: few; d_call: TRBD2; v_call: TRBV29-1; cdr3_length: 15; cdr3_aa: CSVAGLAGPYNEQFF; cdr3_nt: TGCAGCGTCGCCGGACTAGCGGGTCCTTACAATGAGCAGTTCTTC
j_call: TRBJ2-7; clone_size: .; d_call: .; v_call: TRBV29-1; cdr3_length: 11; cdr3_aa: CSVATTYEQYF; cdr3_nt: TGCAGCGTCGCCACCACCTACGAGCAGTACTTC
j_call: TRBJ2-3; clone_size: few; d_call: TRBD2; v_call: TRBV9; cdr3_length: 16; cdr3_aa: CASSAGAGATSDTQYF; cdr3_nt: TGTGCCAGCAGCGCAGGAGCGGGAGCTACTTCAGATACGCAGTATTTT